This TCR beta chain stems from a study of long-term antiretroviral therapy in people with HIV. Study summary: About a decade before 2015, the earliest samples were taken when ART was typically delayed.

Each contributor possessed a minimum of one pre-ART and a minimum of two post-ART PBMC samples. immunoSEQ v3.0 was run at survey level. A per-sample goal of roughly 40,000-55,000 T-cell genomes was targeted by sequencing. TCRdb's table, derived via immunoSEQ multiplex PCR, lists solely in-frame clones and lacks some. The sample yields 15,000 to 20,000 clones, 70% to 90% seen once. The CDR3 totals 15 residues. Trimming cost V 3 bases and J 4 bases, with 15 bases left between them. From germline, CDR1 is SEHNR and CDR2 FQNEAQ (reference sequence). Sample: unsorted PBMCs, taken 0.1 years before starting antiretroviral therapy. J is TRBJ1-2 and V is TRBV7-9; D is undetermined. This TCR was recovered from a man between 18 and 29 years old with HIV. CDR3 sequence: CASSLVGGGGYGYTF. CDR3 coding DNA: TGTGCCAGCAGCTTGGTAGGAGGTGGAGGCTATGGCTACACCTTC.